This T cell receptor (beta chain) emerged from a study of vaccination and CD4 T cells after COVID-19. For the study at large: Following dose two, a median about 70 days (range 14 to 241) passed before post-vaccine samples were taken.

CDR1 and CDR2 from the germline V gene are DFQATT and SNEGSKA (reference sequence). After removal of 6 bases from V and 1 base from J, the junction contained 10 bases not matched to a gene. The CDR3 consists of 15 residues. Sequencing of DNA taken from cultured CD4+ T cells relied on the Oncomine TCR Beta short-read assay. Genomic DNA from cultured CD4+ T cells was extracted. TCRdb reprocessed the PCR reads with MiXCR, giving one entry per CDR3 protein. The repertoire holds some 8,400 distinct CDR3 sequences, with around two thirds as singletons. The treatment denotes: approximately nine-day PBMC culture with coronavirus spike peptide pools or control peptides (ViraFEST assay). The sample holds a few counts of this clonotype. The antigen remains unidentified.

The sequencing input was CD4+ T cells from blood, cultured in vitro. The chain links TRBV20-1 to TRBJ2-3; 7 bases agree with TRBD2. The clonotype comes from a human donor who had recovered from COVID-19. The CDR3 loop reads CSARIQRGRTDTQYF. CDR3 coding DNA: TGCAGTGCCAGGATCCAGCGGGGACGCACAGATACGCAGTATTTT.